This TCR beta chain comes out of a study of quantifying T cell responses using KT2 cells. Study background: RNA was reverse transcribed with TCR alpha and beta constant-region primers. Under optimum conditions, T4 ligation efficiency was estimated at more than 8%. Study conclusions and caveats: Very high KT2 spike-in numbers caused saturation in KT2 sequence detection.

Known numbers of the T cell clone KT2 were added to PBMC. This clonotype was detected ten times or more. No antigen is known for it. An oligo carrying a UMI was ligated to the cDNA 3' end. An equimolar mix of RC1.1 and RC1.2 primed the beta chain across TRBC1 and TRBC2. From the UMI-ligation and nested PCR reads, TCRdb called clonotypes with MiXCR, one entry per CDR3 protein. The table has under 35,000 distinct CDR3 sequences, about 9.3% seen once; the top ten hold 8.5% to 10%. CDR3 length equals 16 residues. V dropped 0 bases and J dropped 7 bases, with 13 bases sitting between them. Germline V gene data show CDR1 as MNHEY and CDR2 as SVGAGI.

V usage is TRBV6-5 and J usage is TRBJ1-6; no clear D gene. Sequencing was done on a sample of PBMCs spiked with cells of the T cell clone KT2. The TCR sequence derives from a human donor. CDR3 loop: CASSYSRMALNSPLHF. The CDR3 coding sequence is TGTGCCAGCAGTTACTCGAGGATGGCTCTCAATTCACCCCTCCACTTT.